This entry lists 27 T cell receptor beta chains sequenced from one sample in a study of identical twins. TCRdb reanalysed the 5' RACE reads using MiXCR and keeps one entry per CDR3 protein. The sample has nearly 900,000 distinct CDR3 sequences; more than 9% are singletons. The sample was also linked to a second study, of yellow fever vaccine responses in identical twins.

Sequencing used PBMCs. These receptors came from a woman aged 18-29 years in good health.

The gene calls are TRBV6-5 and TRBJ1-1; D gene uncertain. Germline loops: CDR1 MNHEY, CDR2 SVGAGI. The CDR3 covers 16 residues. V was pared by 1 base and J by 3 bases, with 15 bases between. The chain's CDR3 is CASSYFSPPRDTEAFF. The CDR3 nucleotides read TGTGCCAGCAGTTACTTTTCTCCCCCACGCGACACTGAAGCTTTCTTT.

The rearrangement links TRBV7-2 to TRBJ2-7; D could derive from TRBD1 or TRBD2 (5 bases each). Germline CDR1 SGHTA, CDR2 FQGNSA. Deletions cut 3 bases from V and 2 bases from J, with 11 bases between. The CDR3 length is 14 residues. CDR3 sequence reads: CASSLGPRAYEQYV. The CDR3 DNA is TGTGCCAGCAGCTTGGGACCGAGAGCCTACGAGCAGTACGTC.

With regard to this clonotype: A junction end diverges from the germline sequence, so it may reflect a read error. V and J are TRBV6-1 and TRBJ2-1; D is unclear. The germline CDR1 and CDR2 sequences are MNHNS and SASEGT. This CDR3 has 13 amino acids. CDR3 nucleotides: TGTGCCAGCAGTGAAGAGGCAAGCCATCCCCCAATCTTC. Protein: CASSEEASHPPIF.

Ten or more counts support this clonotype. The chain carries TRBV7-9 and TRBJ2-3; tentatively, D is TRBD1 (5 bases). CDR3 length equals 15 residues. CDR1 SEHNR and CDR2 FQNEAQ come from the germline V gene (reference sequence). The ends were cut back, 4 bases at V and 0 bases at J, with 11 bases in the middle. Written as DNA, the CDR3 is TGTGCCAGCAGCTCCGGTGGGGCTAGCACAGATACGCAGTATTTT. Protein sequence: CASSSGGASTDTQYF.

This clonotype has a count of ten or more. The V call is TRBV24-1, the J call TRBJ1-5, with 7 bases lining up with TRBD1. Per germline, CDR1 KGHDR and CDR2 SFDVKD. The CDR3 runs 15 residues. Trimming removed 4 bases from V and 3 bases from J; junction bases left unmatched: 5. CDR3 in amino acids: CATSDPKGANQPQHF. The DNA of the CDR3 is TGTGCCACCAGTGACCCAAAGGGGGCCAATCAGCCCCAGCATTTT.

As for this clonotype: With a much larger clone just one base away, this may be a read error. The rearrangement joins TRBV5-1 to TRBJ2-1; TRBD2 agrees at 11 bases. CDR1 is SGHRS and CDR2 is YFSETQ in the germline V gene. V lost 7 bases to trimming and J lost 7 bases; unmatched junction nucleotides: 10. The CDR3 sequence is 15 residues long. The chain's CDR3 is CASCRVSGRANEQFF. CDR3 bases: TGCGCCAGCTGCAGAGTTAGCGGGAGGGCTAATGAGCAGTTCTTC.

The rearrangement joins TRBV24-1 to TRBJ1-1; 10 nucleotides align to TRBD1. This CDR3 is built from 17 residues. J lost 1 base, V lost 5 bases, and 9 bases had no gene match. Germline V gives CDR1 KGHDR, CDR2 SFDVKD. The CDR3 region has the DNA TGTGCCACCAGTGGTTCGACAGGGGGCAGTTCGAACACTGAAGCTTTCTTT. It codes for CATSGSTGGSSNTEAFF.

This clonotype was detected a few times. The rearrangement uses TRBV15 and TRBJ2-1; TRBD1 might be the D (6 bases). V lost 6 bases to trimming and J lost 5 bases, with 23 bases between them. The CDR3 consists of 17 residues. In germline, CDR1 is LNHNV, CDR2 YYDKDF (reference sequence). The CDR3 DNA reads as TGTGCCACCAGTCCTGACAGGTCCGGGCCCCGAGACAATGAGCAGTTCTTC. As protein: CATSPDRSGPRDNEQFF.

V is TRBV28 and J is TRBJ2-7; 13 nucleotides line up with TRBD2. The length of the CDR3 is 15 residues. The ends lost 4 bases at V and 5 bases at J; junction bases unmatched: 5. Germline CDR1 MDHEN, CDR2 SYDVKM. The CDR3 sequence is CASSSSGLAGDEQYF. The CDR3 bases are TGTGCCAGCAGTTCTTCCGGACTAGCGGGAGACGAGCAGTACTTC.

The table lists this clonotype with many counts. The chain uses TRBV7-9 and TRBJ2-5; no clear D. The CDR3 length is 12 residues. Germline lookup yields CDR1 SEHNR and CDR2 FQNEAQ (reference sequence). V was shortened by 5 bases and J by 1 base, with 5 bases between the two germline ends. CDR3 sequence (DNA): TGTGCCAGCAGCCCCAGCCAAGAGACCCAGTACTTC. Its translation is CASSPSQETQYF.

This clonotype was seen ten or more times. The genes are TRBV5-1 and TRBJ2-5; TRBD1 matches 7 bases. This CDR3 is built from 16 residues. Trimming took 2 bases from V and 1 from J; bases not matched to a gene: 8. Germline values: CDR1 SGHRS, CDR2 YFSETQ. In DNA, the CDR3 is TGCGCCAGCAGCTTAGGGACAGTGAAGTTCCAAGAGACCCAGTACTTC. Protein sequence: CASSLGTVKFQETQYF.

This clonotype has a count of ten or more. The V gene is TRBV12-3 or TRBV12-4, the J gene TRBJ2-2, with no clear D. With 3 bases removed from V and 2 bases from J, the gap between germline ends came to 10 bases. CDR3 length: 15 residues. The CDR3 DNA follows: TGTGCCAGCAGTTTCCGGGCGCGTAACACCGGGGAGCTGTTTTTT. Amino acid sequence: CASSFRARNTGELFF.

This clonotype was detected many times. The chain links TRBV5-1 to TRBJ1-6; a possible D gene is TRBD1 (6 bases). This CDR3 has 15 amino acids. V was pared by 5 bases and J by 5 bases, with 14 bases between. Germline V lookup: CDR1 SGHRS, CDR2 YFSETQ. CDR3 nucleotide sequence: TGCGCCAGCAGTGAACAGGGAACCGATAATTCACCCCTCCACTTT. Its protein is CASSEQGTDNSPLHF.

V usage is TRBV5-5 and J usage is TRBJ2-3, with D maybe TRBD1 (5 bases). Trimming took off 2 bases at V and 2 bases at J, with 9 bases between the two ends. In germline, CDR1 is SGHKS, CDR2 YYEKEE (reference sequence). This CDR3 contains 14 residues. The CDR3 bases are TGTGCCAGCAGCTTCGACAGCCCCACAGATACGCAGTATTTT. Translated: CASSFDSPTDTQYF.

This clonotype came up a few times. The chain couples TRBV3-1 to TRBJ2-2, with D maybe TRBD2 (6 bases). Germline values: CDR1 LGHDT, CDR2 YNNKEL (reference sequence). This CDR3 spans 17 amino acids. The V end was cut by 8 bases, the J end by 5 bases, with 24 bases between. The CDR3 loop reads CASGVRVGLAGTGELFF. CDR3 nucleotide sequence: TGTGCCAGCGGGGTGAGGGTAGGACTGGCGGGAACCGGGGAGCTGTTTTTT.

This chain links TRBV5-1 with TRBJ2-5, with 8 bases matching TRBD2. Germline CDR1 SGHRS, CDR2 YFSETQ. V lost 5 bases and J lost 5; bases outside the gene matches: 14. The CDR3 covers 16 residues. CDR3 loop: CASRTTGTSFSETQYF. The CDR3 DNA follows: TGCGCCAGCAGGACCACCGGGACTAGTTTTTCGGAGACCCAGTACTTC.

The V and J genes are TRBV10-1 and TRBJ2-3; D assignment may be TRBD1 or TRBD2 (5 bases each). The ends were cut back, 6 bases at V and 2 bases at J, with 15 bases in the middle. This CDR3 is built from 15 residues. The V gene's germline CDR1 is WNHNN and CDR2 SYGVQD (reference sequence). The chain's CDR3 is CASRDGTSNTDTQYF. The CDR3 nucleotides read TGCGCCAGCAGAGACGGGACCTCGAACACAGATACGCAGTATTTT.

The chain couples TRBV28 to TRBJ2-1; 11 bases align to TRBD2. The junction had 15 bases not matched to a gene; V was cut back by 6 bases and J by 8 bases. CDR1 is MDHEN, CDR2 SYDVKM, per germline. The CDR3 extends over 17 amino acids. This chain's CDR3 is CASSYYTNPLAGDEQFF. CDR3 nucleotides: TGTGCCAGCAGCTACTACACTAACCCACTAGCGGGAGATGAGCAGTTCTTC.

This clonotype came up many times. The rearrangement links TRBV11-2 to TRBJ2-1; possible D gene TRBD2, 6 bases. The CDR3 contains 13 residues. Trimming removed 1 base at V and 8 bases at J, with 9 bases between. Per the germline V gene, CDR1 is SGHAT and CDR2 is FQNNGV. CDR3 residues: CASSLGLAYEQFF. As DNA, the CDR3 is TGTGCCAGCAGCTTAGGGCTAGCGTATGAGCAGTTCTTC.

This clonotype turned up a few times. This rearrangement joins TRBV28 to TRBJ2-7; tentative D call: TRBD2 (5 bases). The CDR3 is 12 amino acids. Trimming left V 6 bases short and J 5 bases short, with 11 bases between. CDR1 is MDHEN and CDR2 is SYDVKM in the germline V gene. The CDR3, as DNA: TGTGCCAGCAGCAGAGGACTCAACGAGCAGTACTTC. Protein: CASSRGLNEQYF.

The V call is TRBV4-1, the J call TRBJ1-5; D is possibly TRBD1 (5 bases). Germline V gene data show CDR1 as MGHRA and CDR2 as YSYEKL. The ends were cut back, 8 bases at V and 2 bases at J, with 16 bases in the middle. The CDR3 extends over 15 amino acids. CDR3 sequence reads: CASSKDPGGNQPQHF. The CDR3 DNA sequence: TGCGCCAGCTCCAAGGACCCGGGGGGCAATCAGCCCCAGCATTTT.

This rearrangement joins TRBV9 to TRBJ2-1, with 9 bases matching TRBD1. The length of the CDR3 is 14 residues. Germline V gene sequence: CDR1 SGDLS, CDR2 YYNGEE. V was pared by 4 bases and J by 5 bases, with 4 bases of the junction left unmatched. Here the CDR3 DNA reads TGTGCCAGCAGCTCCTGGACAGGGGACAATGAGCAGTTCTTC. This codes for CASSSWTGDNEQFF. Full variable domain (rest looked up from reference TRBV9 and TRBJ2-1): DSGVTQTPKHLITATGQRVTLRCSPRSGDLSVYWYQQSLDQGLQFLIQYYNGEERAKGNILERFSAQQFPDLHSELNLSSLELGDSALYFCASSSWTGDNEQFFGPGTRLTVL.

This clonotype was seen more than once but under ten times. The CDR3 coding sequence is TGTGCCAGCAGCTTCGGGGGCCGGGCGGACACTGAAGCTTTCTTT. Its protein product is CASSFGGRADTEAFF. The rearrangement joins TRBV5-5 to TRBJ1-1; D might be TRBD1 (6 bases). Germline-derived CDR1 and CDR2 are SGHKS and YYEKEE (reference sequence). The length of the CDR3 is 15 residues. The V gene lost 2 bases and the J gene lost 3 bases, with 14 bases spanning the gap. The whole variable domain, filled in from reference TRBV5-5 and TRBJ1-1, reads DAGVTQSPTHLIKTRGQQVTLRCSPISGHKSVSWYQQVLGQGPQFIFQYYEKEERGRGNFPDRFSARQFPNYSSELNVNALLLGDSALYLCASSFGGRADTEAFFGQGTRLTVV.

The table lists this clonotype with many counts. The genes are TRBV7-2 and TRBJ1-1; D is undetermined. Germline-derived CDR1 and CDR2 are SGHTA and FQGNSA. Deletions cut 6 bases from V and 1 base from J, with 9 bases between. The CDR3 is 13 residues long. This CDR3 is CASSSAENTEAFF. For the CDR3, the DNA is TGTGCCAGCAGTTCGGCCGAGAACACTGAAGCTTTCTTT. Full variable domain (rest looked up from reference TRBV7-2 and TRBJ1-1): GAGVSQSPSNKVTEKGKDVELRCDPISGHTALYWYRQSLGQGLEFLIYFQGNSAPDKSGLPSDRFSAERTGGSVSTLTIQRTQQEDSAVYLCASSSAENTEAFFGQGTRLTVV.

This clonotype has just a few counts. The V gene is TRBV5-1, the J gene TRBJ2-1; weak D call: TRBD1 (5 bases). The CDR3 consists of 15 residues. Deletions cut 2 bases from V and 0 bases from J, with 9 bases between. CDR1 and CDR2 from the germline V gene are SGHRS and YFSETQ. The CDR3 loop is CASSLSRASYNEQFF. The CDR3 nucleotides read TGCGCCAGCAGCTTAAGCAGGGCCTCCTACAATGAGCAGTTCTTC.

This chain links TRBV7-9 with TRBJ2-7, with D possibly matching TRBD1 (6 bases). V was cut by 3 bases and J by 5 bases, with 11 bases left in between. The CDR3 length is 13 residues. Germline assignment: CDR1 SEHNR and CDR2 FQNEAQ (reference sequence). The CDR3 nucleotides read TGTGCCAGCAGCTTTGGGGGCCAGGACGAGCAGTACTTC. Protein: CASSFGGQDEQYF.

The chain joins TRBV19 to TRBJ2-1; 10 bases match TRBD1. CDR3 length equals 14 residues. Germline V gene sequence: CDR1 LNHDA, CDR2 SQIVND (reference sequence). The junction had 6 bases not matched to a gene; V was cut back by 5 bases and J by 8 bases. As DNA, the CDR3 is TGTGCCAGTAGTCCCGACAGGGGGCTCGATGAGCAGTTCTTC. Translated: CASSPDRGLDEQFF.